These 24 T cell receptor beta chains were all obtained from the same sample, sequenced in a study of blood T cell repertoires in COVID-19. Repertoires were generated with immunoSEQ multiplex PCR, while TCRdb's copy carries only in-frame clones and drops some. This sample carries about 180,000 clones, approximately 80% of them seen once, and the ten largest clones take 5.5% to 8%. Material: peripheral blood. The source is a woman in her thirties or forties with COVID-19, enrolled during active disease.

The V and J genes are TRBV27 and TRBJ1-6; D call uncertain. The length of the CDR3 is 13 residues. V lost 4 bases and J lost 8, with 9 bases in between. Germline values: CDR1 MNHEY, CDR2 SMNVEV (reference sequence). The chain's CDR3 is CASSWRLDSPLHF. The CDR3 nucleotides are TGTGCCAGCAGTTGGAGGCTAGATTCACCCCTCCACTTT.

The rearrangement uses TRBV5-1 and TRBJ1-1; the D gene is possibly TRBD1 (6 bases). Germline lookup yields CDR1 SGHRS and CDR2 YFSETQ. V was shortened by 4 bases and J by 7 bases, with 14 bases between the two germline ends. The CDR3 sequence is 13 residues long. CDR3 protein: CASSVKGQLEAFF. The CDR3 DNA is TGCGCCAGCAGCGTCAAAGGACAGCTTGAAGCTTTCTTT. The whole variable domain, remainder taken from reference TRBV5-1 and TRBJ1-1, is KAGVTQTPRYLIKTRGQQVTLSCSPISGHRSVSWYQQTPGQGLQFLFEYFSETQRNKGNFPGRFSGRQFSNSRSEMNVSTLELGDSALYLCASSVKGQLEAFFGQGTRLTVV.

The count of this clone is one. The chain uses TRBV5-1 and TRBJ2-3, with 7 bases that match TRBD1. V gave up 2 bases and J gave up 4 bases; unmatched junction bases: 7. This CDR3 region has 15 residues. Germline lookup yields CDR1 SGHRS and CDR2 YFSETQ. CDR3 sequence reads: CASSLRGLGSDTQYF. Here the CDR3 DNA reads TGCGCCAGCAGCTTAAGGGGGCTAGGGTCAGATACGCAGTATTTT. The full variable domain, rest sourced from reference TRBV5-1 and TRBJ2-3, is KAGVTQTPRYLIKTRGQQVTLSCSPISGHRSVSWYQQTPGQGLQFLFEYFSETQRNKGNFPGRFSGRQFSNSRSEMNVSTLELGDSALYLCASSLRGLGSDTQYFGPGTRLTVL.

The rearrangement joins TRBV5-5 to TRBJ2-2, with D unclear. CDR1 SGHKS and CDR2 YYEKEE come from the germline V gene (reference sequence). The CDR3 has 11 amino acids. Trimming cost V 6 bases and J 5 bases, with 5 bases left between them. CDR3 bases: TGTGCCAGCACCCGGACCGGGGAGCTGTTTTTT. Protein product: CASTRTGELFF.

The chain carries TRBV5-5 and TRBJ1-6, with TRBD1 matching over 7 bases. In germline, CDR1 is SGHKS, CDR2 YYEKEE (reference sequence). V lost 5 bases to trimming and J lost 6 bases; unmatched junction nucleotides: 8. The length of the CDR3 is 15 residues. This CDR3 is CASSPSGQPNSPLHF. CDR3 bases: TGTGCCAGCAGTCCATCGGGACAGCCTAATTCACCCCTCCACTTT.

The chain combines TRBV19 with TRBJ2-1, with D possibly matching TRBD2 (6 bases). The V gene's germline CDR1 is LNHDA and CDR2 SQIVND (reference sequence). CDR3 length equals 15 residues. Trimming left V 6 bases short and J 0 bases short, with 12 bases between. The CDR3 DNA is TGTGCCAGTAGGCCGGGACTGAGCTCCTACAATGAGCAGTTCTTC. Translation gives CASRPGLSSYNEQFF. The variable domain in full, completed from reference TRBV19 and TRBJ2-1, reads DGGITQSPKYLFRKEGQNVTLSCEQNLNHDAMYWYRQDPGQGLRLIYYSQIVNDFQKGDIAEGYSVSREKKESFPLTVTSAQKNPTAFYLCASRPGLSSYNEQFFGPGTRLTVL.

The CDR3: CASSLGGGYNEQYF. CDR3 coding DNA: TGTGCCAGCAGTTTAGGGGGAGGTTACAACGAGCAGTACTTC. V usage is TRBV27 and J usage is TRBJ2-7; D perhaps matches TRBD2 (6 bases). Germline V gives CDR1 MNHEY, CDR2 SMNVEV (reference sequence). There are 14 residues in the CDR3. Deletions cut 2 bases from V and 5 bases from J, with 13 bases between.

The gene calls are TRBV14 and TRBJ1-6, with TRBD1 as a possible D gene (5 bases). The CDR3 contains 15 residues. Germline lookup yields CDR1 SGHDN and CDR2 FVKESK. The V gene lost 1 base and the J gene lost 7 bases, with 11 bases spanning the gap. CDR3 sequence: CASSQVGEPNSPLHF. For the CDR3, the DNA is TGTGCCAGCAGCCAAGTAGGGGAACCGAATTCACCCCTCCACTTT.

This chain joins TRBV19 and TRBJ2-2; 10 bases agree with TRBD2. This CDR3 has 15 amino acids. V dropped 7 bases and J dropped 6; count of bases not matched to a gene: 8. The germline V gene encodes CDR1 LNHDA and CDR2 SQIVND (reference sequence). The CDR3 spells CASNLLAGGPGELFF. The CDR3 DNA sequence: TGTGCCAGTAATCTTTTAGCGGGAGGTCCCGGGGAGCTGTTTTTT. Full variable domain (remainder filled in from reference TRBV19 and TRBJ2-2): DGGITQSPKYLFRKEGQNVTLSCEQNLNHDAMYWYRQDPGQGLRLIYYSQIVNDFQKGDIAEGYSVSREKKESFPLTVTSAQKNPTAFYLCASNLLAGGPGELFFGEGSRLTVL.

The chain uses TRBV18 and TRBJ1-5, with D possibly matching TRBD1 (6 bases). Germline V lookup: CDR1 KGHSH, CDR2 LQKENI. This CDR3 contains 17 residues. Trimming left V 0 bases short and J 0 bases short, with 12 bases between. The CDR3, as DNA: TGTGCCAGCTCACCACCGGGGGCGCCGGCTAGCAATCAGCCCCAGCATTTT. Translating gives CASSPPGAPASNQPQHF.

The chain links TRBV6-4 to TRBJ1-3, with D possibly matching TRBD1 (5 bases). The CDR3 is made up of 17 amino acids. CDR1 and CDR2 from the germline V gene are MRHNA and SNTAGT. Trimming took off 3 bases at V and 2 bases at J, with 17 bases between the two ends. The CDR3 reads CASSEHGGATAGNTIYF. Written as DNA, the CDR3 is TGTGCCAGCAGTGAACATGGAGGGGCCACCGCTGGAAACACCATATATTTT.

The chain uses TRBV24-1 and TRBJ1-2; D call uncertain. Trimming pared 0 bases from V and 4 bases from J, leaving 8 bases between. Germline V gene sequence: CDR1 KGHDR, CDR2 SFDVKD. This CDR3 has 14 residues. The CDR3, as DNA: TGTGCCACCAGTGATTTGAACTCATTCTATGGCTACACCTTC. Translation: CATSDLNSFYGYTF.

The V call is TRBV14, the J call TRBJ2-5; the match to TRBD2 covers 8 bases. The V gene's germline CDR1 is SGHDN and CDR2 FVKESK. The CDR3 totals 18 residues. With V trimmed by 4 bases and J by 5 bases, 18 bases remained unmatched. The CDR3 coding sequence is TGTGCCAGCAGCCGCTTGGGAGCGGGGGCCGCAAGCGGCGAGACCCAGTACTTC. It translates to CASSRLGAGAASGETQYF. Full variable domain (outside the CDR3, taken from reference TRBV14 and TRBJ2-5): EAGVTQFPSHSVIEKGQTVTLRCDPISGHDNLYWYRRVMGKEIKFLLHFVKESKQDESGMPNNRFLAERTGGTYSTLKVQPAELEDSGVYFCASSRLGAGAASGETQYFGPGTRLLVL.

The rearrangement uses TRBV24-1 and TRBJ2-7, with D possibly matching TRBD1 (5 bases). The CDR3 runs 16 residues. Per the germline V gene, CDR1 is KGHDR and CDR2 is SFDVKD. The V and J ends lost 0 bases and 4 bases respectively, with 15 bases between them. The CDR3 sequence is CATSDLQRGRPYEQYF. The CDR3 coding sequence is TGTGCCACCAGTGATTTGCAAAGGGGCAGGCCTTACGAGCAGTACTTC.

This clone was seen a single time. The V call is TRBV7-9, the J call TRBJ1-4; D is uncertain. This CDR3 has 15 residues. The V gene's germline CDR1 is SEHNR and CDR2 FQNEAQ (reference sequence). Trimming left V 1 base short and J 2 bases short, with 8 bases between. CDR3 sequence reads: CASSLVGLTNEKLFF. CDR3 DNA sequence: TGTGCCAGCAGCTTAGTCGGGTTGACTAATGAAAAACTGTTTTTT.

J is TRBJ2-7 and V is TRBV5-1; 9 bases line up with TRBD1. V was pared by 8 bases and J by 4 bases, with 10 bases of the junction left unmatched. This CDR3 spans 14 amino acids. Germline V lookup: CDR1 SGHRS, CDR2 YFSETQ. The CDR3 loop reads CASGAGTGIYEQYF. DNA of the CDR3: TGCGCCAGTGGGGCCGGGACAGGGATTTACGAGCAGTACTTC.

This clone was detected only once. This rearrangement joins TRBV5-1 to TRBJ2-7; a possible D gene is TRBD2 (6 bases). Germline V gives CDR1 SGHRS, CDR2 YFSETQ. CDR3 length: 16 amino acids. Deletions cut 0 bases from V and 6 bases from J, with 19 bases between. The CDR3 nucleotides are TGCGCCAGCAGCTTGGCGGCAGCAGGGAGGAACGGCGAGCAGTACTTC. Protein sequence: CASSLAAAGRNGEQYF.

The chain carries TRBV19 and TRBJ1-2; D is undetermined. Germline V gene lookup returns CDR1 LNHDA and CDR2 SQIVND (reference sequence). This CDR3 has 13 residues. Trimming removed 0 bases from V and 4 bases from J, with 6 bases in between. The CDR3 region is CASSIDSGYGYTF. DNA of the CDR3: TGTGCCAGTAGTATAGATAGCGGCTATGGCTACACCTTC.

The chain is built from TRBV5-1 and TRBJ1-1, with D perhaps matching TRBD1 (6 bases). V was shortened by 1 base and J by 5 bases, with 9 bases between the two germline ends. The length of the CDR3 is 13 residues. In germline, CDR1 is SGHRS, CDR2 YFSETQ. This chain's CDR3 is CASSLTGKTEAFF. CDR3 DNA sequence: TGCGCCAGCAGCTTGACAGGGAAGACTGAAGCTTTCTTT.

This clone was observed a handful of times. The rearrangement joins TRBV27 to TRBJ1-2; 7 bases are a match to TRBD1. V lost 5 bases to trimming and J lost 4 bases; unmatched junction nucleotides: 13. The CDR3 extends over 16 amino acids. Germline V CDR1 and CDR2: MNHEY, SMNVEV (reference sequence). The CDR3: CASSPGQFTVFYGYTF. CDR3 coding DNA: TGTGCCAGCAGTCCGGGACAGTTCACCGTCTTCTATGGCTACACCTTC.

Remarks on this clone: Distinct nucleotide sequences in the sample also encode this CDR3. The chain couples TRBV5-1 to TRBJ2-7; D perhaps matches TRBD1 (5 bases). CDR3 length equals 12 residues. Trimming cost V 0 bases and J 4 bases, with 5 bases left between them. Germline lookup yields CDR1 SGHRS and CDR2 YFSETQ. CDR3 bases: TGCGCCAGCAGCTTGGAGGGGTACGAGCAGTACTTC. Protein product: CASSLEGYEQYF.

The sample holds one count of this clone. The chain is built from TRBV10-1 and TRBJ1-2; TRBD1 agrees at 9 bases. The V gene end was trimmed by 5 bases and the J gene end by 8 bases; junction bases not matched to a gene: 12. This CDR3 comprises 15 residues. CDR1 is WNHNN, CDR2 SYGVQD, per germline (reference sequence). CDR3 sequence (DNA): TGCGCCAGCAGTTCTGCCCGGGGGACAGGGCACGGCTACACCTTC. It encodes CASSSARGTGHGYTF.

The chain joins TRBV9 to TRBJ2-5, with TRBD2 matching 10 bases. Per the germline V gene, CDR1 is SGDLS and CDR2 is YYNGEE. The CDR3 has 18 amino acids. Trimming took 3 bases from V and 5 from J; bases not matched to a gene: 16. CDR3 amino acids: CASSGRERLAGERETQYF. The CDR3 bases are TGTGCCAGCAGCGGGAGGGAGAGGCTAGCGGGGGAGCGTGAGACCCAGTACTTC.

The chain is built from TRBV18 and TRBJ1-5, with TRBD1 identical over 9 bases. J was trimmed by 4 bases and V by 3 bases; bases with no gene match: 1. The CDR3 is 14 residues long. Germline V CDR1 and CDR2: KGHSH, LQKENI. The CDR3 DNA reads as TGTGCCAGCTCACCCGGGACAGGGAATCAGCCCCAGCATTTT. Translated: CASSPGTGNQPQHF.